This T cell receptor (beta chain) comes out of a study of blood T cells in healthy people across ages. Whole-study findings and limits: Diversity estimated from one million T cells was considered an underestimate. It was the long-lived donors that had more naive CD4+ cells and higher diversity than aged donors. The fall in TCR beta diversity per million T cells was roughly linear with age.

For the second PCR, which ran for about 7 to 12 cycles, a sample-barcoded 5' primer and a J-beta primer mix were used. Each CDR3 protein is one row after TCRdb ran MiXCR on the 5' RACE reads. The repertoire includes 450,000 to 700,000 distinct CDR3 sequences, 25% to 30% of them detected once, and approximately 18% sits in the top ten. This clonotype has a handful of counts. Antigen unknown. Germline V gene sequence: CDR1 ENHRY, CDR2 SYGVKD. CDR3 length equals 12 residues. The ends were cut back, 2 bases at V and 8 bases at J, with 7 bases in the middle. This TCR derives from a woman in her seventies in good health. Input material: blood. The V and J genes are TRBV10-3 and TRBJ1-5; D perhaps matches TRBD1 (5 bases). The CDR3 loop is CAISEGTEPQHF. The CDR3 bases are TGTGCCATCAGTGAGGGGACGGAGCCCCAGCATTTT.